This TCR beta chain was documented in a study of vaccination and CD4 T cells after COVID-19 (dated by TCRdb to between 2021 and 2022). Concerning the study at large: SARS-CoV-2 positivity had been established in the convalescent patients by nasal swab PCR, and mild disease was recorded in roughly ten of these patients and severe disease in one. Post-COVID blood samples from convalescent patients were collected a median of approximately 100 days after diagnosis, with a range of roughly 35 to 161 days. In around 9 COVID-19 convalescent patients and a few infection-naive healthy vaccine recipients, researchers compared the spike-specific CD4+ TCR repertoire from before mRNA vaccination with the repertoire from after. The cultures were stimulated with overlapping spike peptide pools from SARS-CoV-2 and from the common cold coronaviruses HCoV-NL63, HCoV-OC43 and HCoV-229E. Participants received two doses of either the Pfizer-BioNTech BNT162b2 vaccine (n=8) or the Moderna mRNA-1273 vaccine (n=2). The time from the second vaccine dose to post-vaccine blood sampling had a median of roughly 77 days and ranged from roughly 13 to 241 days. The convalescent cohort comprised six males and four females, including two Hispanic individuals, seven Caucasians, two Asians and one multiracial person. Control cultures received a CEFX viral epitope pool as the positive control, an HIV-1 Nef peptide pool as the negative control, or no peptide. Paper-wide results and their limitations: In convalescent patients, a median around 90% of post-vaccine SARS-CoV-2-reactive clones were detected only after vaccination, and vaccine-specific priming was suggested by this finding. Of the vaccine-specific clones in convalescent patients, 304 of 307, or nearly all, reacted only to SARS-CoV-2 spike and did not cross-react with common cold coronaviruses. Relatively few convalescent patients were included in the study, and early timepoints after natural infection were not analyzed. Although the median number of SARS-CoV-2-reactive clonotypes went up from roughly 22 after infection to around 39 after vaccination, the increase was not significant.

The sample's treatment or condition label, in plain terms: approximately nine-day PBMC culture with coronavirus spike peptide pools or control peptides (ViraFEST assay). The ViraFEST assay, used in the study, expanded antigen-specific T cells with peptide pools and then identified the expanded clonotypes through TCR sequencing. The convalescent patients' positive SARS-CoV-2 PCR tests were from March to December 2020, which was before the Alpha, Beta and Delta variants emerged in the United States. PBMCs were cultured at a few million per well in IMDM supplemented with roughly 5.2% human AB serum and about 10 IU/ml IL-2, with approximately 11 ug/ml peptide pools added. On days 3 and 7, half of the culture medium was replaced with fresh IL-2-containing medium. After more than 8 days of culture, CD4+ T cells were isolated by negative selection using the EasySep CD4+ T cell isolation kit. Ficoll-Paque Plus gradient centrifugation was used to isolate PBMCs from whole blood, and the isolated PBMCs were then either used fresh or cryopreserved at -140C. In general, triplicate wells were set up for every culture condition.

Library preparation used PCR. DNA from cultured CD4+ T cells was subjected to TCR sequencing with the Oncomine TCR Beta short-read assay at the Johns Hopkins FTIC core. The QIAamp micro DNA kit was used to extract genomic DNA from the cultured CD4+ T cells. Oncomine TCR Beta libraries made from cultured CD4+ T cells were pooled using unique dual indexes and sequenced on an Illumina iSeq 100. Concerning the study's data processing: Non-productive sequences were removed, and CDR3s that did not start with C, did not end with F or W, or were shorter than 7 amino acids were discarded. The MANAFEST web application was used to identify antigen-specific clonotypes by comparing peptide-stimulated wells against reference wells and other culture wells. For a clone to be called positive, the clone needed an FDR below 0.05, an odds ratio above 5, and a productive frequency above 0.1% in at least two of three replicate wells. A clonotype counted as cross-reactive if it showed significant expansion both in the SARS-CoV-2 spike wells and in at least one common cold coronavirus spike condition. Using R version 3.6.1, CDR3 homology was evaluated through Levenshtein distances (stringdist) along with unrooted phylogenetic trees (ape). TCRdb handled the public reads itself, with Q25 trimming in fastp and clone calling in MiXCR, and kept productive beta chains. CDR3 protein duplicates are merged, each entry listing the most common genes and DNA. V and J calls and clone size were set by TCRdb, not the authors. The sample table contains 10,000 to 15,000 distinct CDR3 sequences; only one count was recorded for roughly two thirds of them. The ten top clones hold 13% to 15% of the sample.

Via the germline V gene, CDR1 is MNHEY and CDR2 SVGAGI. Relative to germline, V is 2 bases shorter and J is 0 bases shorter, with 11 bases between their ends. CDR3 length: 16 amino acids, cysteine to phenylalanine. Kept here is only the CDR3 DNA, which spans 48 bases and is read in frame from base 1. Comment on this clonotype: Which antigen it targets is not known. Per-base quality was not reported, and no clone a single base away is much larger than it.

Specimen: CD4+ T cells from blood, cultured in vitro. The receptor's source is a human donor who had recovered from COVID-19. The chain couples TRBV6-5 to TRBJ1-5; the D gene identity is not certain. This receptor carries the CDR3 CASSYRPPYSNQPQHF. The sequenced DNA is TGTGCCAGCAGTTACCGTCCCCCTTATAGCAATCAGCCCCAGCATTTT.